These T cell receptor beta chains were read from a single sample in a study of blood T cell repertoires in COVID-19. Produced via immunoSEQ multiplex PCR; TCRdb's table is partial and in-frame only. The table has about 230,000 clones, less than 90% seen once. The sequencing sample was made of PBMCs or T cells enriched from blood (not recorded which). Source of these receptors: a woman aged 50 to 60 in a cohort exposed to, infected with or recovered from COVID-19 (not recorded which). The CDR3 runs from the conserved cysteine through the conserved F or W. Each record gives: V gene, D gene, J gene, clone size, CDR3 protein, CDR3 DNA. The D gene is left open where the match is weak. The size entry is marked missing in some rows and otherwise reads once, few, many or a size class.

TRBV12-3/TRBV12-4	.	TRBJ1-6	.	CASNLGDSPLHF	TGTGCCAGCAACCTGGGAGATTCACCCCTCCACTTT
TRBV29-1	.	TRBJ2-5	.	CSVEDLWAPETQYF	TGCAGCGTTGAAGATCTGTGGGCCCCAGAGACCCAGTACTTC
TRBV5-1	TRBD2	TRBJ2-5	.	CASSLYGGNGETQYF	TGCGCCAGCAGCTTGTACGGGGGGAATGGGGAGACCCAGTACTTC
TRBV7-9	.	TRBJ1-1	.	CASSSGGNTEAFF	TGTGCCAGCAGCTCCGGCGGGAACACTGAAGCTTTCTTT
TRBV2	.	TRBJ2-3	once	CARSTGSRTDTQYF	TGTGCCAGATCGACAGGCTCCCGCACAGATACGCAGTATTTT
TRBV4-2	.	TRBJ1-1	.	CASSQSQGGNTEAFF	TGTGCCAGCAGCCAAAGCCAGGGAGGGAACACTGAAGCTTTCTTT
TRBV5-5	.	TRBJ1-2	.	CASSRDPRGLGYGYTF	TGTGCCAGCAGCCGAGATCCACGTGGTCTAGGCTATGGCTACACCTTC
TRBV4-2	.	TRBJ2-3	.	CASSQGGWQGTDTQYF	TGTGCCAGCAGCCAAGGGGGCTGGCAGGGCACAGATACGCAGTATTTT
TRBV14	TRBD2	TRBJ2-7	.	CASSQRSGGNYEQYF	TGTGCCAGCAGCCAAAGGAGCGGGGGCAACTACGAGCAGTACTTC
TRBV2	TRBD1	TRBJ2-3	.	CASSRDRRTDTQYF	TGTGCCAGCAGCCGGGACAGACGCACAGATACGCAGTATTTT
TRBV3-1/TRBV3-2	.	TRBJ2-7	.	CASSREYEQYF	TGTGCCAGCAGTCGGGAATACGAGCAGTACTTC
TRBV2	TRBD2	TRBJ2-2	.	CASSGTSGGEVGELFF	TGTGCCAGCAGTGGGACTAGCGGGGGGGAAGTCGGGGAGCTGTTTTTT
TRBV2	.	TRBJ2-3	.	CASSTGTPYADTQYF	TGTGCCAGCAGTACCGGGACACCTTACGCAGATACGCAGTATTTT
TRBV30	.	TRBJ1-5	.	CAWSVTSPRNQPQHF	TGTGCCTGGAGTGTAACGTCCCCTAGGAATCAGCCCCAGCATTTT
TRBV29-1	TRBD1	TRBJ1-1	.	CSVRRTGGESQAFF	TGCAGCGTCCGTAGGACAGGGGGCGAATCCCAAGCTTTCTTT
TRBV5-6	.	TRBJ2-1	.	CASSLLNEQFF	TGTGCCAGCAGCCTCCTAAATGAGCAGTTCTTC
TRBV5-1	.	TRBJ1-1	.	CASSWTTATEAFF	TGCGCCAGCAGCTGGACTACAGCAACTGAAGCTTTCTTT
TRBV19	TRBD1	TRBJ2-5	.	CAGQGPQYF	TGTGCCGGACAGGGGCCCCAGTACTTC
TRBV6-2/TRBV6-3	.	TRBJ2-3	.	CASSSVWATQYF	TGTGCCAGCAGTTCAGTTTGGGCTACGCAGTATTTT
TRBV20-1	.	TRBJ2-5	.	CSAGGAETQYF	TGCAGTGCGGGGGGAGCTGAGACCCAGTACTTC
TRBV2	.	TRBJ1-1	few	CASSEQPRKTEAFF	TGTGCCAGCAGTGAGCAACCCAGGAAGACTGAAGCTTTCTTT
TRBV28	.	TRBJ1-2	.	CASRGSNYGYTF	TGTGCCAGCCGGGGGTCTAACTATGGCTACACCTTC
TRBV7-9	.	TRBJ2-7	.	CASSQGYLSYEQYF	TGTGCCAGCAGCCAGGGGTACCTCTCCTACGAGCAGTACTTC
TRBV19	TRBD1	TRBJ1-2	.	CASSPRQGYGYTF	TGTGCCAGTAGTCCCCGACAGGGCTATGGCTACACCTTC
TRBV9	.	TRBJ1-6	.	CASSERGNGYSPLHF	TGTGCCAGCAGCGAGAGGGGGAACGGATATTCACCCCTCCACTTT
TRBV27	TRBD1	TRBJ1-2	.	CASSTGEHYGYTF	TGTGCCAGCTCGACAGGGGAGCACTATGGCTACACCTTC
TRBV6-5	.	TRBJ2-2	.	CASSSPARAGYGELFF	TGTGCCAGCAGTTCCCCCGCCAGGGCAGGGTACGGGGAGCTGTTTTTT
TRBV12-5	.	TRBJ1-2	few	CASGPPSNYGYTF	TGTGCTAGTGGTCCCCCCTCGAACTATGGCTACACCTTC
TRBV5-8	TRBD1	TRBJ1-2	.	CASSSRQGAFFYGYTF	TGTGCCAGCAGCTCGAGACAGGGGGCCTTTTTCTATGGCTACACCTTC
TRBV7-2	.	TRBJ2-3	.	CASSLNSRDTQYF	TGTGCCAGCAGCTTAAACAGTCGAGATACGCAGTATTTT
TRBV11-1	.	TRBJ2-1	.	CASSFGGTLYNEQFF	TGTGCCAGCAGCTTTGGGGGGACCCTCTACAATGAGCAGTTCTTC
TRBV29-1	.	TRBJ1-5	.	CSVEEHRNQPQHF	TGCAGCGTTGAAGAACACAGAAATCAGCCCCAGCATTTT
TRBV7-8	.	TRBJ2-3	.	CASSFPEGRGTDTQYF	TGTGCCAGCAGCTTCCCGGAGGGACGAGGGACAGATACGCAGTATTTT
TRBV7-9	.	TRBJ2-7	once	CASSLGGVNYEQYF	TGTGCCAGCAGCTTAGGGGGGGTGAACTACGAGCAGTACTTC
TRBV7-6	.	TRBJ2-3	.	CASSLLALTDTQYF	TGTGCCAGCAGCTTATTAGCACTAACAGATACGCAGTATTTT
TRBV4-2	.	TRBJ1-1	.	CASSQDRDEAFF	TGTGCCAGCAGCCAAGATCGGGATGAAGCTTTCTTT
TRBV4-2	.	TRBJ1-1	.	CASRRGGMNTEAFF	TGTGCCAGCAGGAGGGGGGGAATGAACACTGAAGCTTTCTTT
TRBV19	.	TRBJ1-4	once	CASSIAPPGGEKLFF	TGTGCCAGTAGTATAGCGCCCCCAGGAGGGGAAAAACTGTTTTTT
TRBV9	TRBD2	TRBJ2-2	.	CASSIGLAGGGELFF	TGTGCCAGCAGCATCGGACTAGCGGGTGGCGGGGAGCTGTTTTTT
TRBV2	TRBD1	TRBJ1-3	once	CASSRYPGQGMRGNTIYF	TGTGCCAGCAGCCGCTACCCGGGACAGGGGATGAGAGGAAACACCATATATTTT
TRBV3-1/TRBV3-2	TRBD1	TRBJ2-2	.	CASSRQGTNTGELFF	TGTGCCAGCAGCCGACAGGGGACGAACACCGGGGAGCTGTTTTTT
TRBV4-3	.	TRBJ1-3	.	CASSQDLQGNTIYF	TGCGCCAGCAGCCAAGATCTCCAGGGAAACACCATATATTTT
TRBV28	.	TRBJ1-6	.	CASRTTGLGSPLHF	TGTGCCAGCAGAACCACAGGGCTTGGGTCACCCCTCCACTTT
TRBV7-2	TRBD1	TRBJ1-6	.	CASSPTGANSPLHF	TGTGCCAGCAGCCCGACAGGGGCCAATTCACCCCTCCACTTT
TRBV7-3	.	TRBJ1-1	.	CASSVTGSNTEAFF	TGTGCCAGCAGCGTCACAGGGTCGAACACTGAAGCTTTCTTT
TRBV14	.	TRBJ1-1	.	CASSQDRRTPNTEAFF	TGTGCCAGCAGCCAAGATCGTCGGACACCTAACACTGAAGCTTTCTTT